This T cell receptor (beta chain) stems from a study of graft-versus-host responses after intestinal transplantation. Study at large: Isolated intestinal, liver-intestinal, or multivisceral transplants were what recipients had. Tacrolimus plus steroids were given to all recipients for roughly 3 years, preceded by anti-thymocyte globulin induction.

About this clone: Antigen specificity is unknown.

Assay: immunoSEQ multiplex PCR; the TCRdb copy retains only in-frame clones and omits some. The sample shows around 100,000 clones, 90% to 95% of them seen only once. V shed 5 bases, J shed 0 bases, and the junction held 4 bases outside the gene matches. There are 14 residues in the CDR3. Germline values: CDR1 MNHNS, CDR2 SASEGT. The chain carries TRBV6-1 and TRBJ2-7, with TRBD1 identical over 7 bases. The sequence came from a human donor who was the organ donor for an intestinal transplant. The sample in question was unstimulated CD8+ T cells sorted from spleen or lymph node cells, obtained before transplant. CDR3 region: CASSSTGLSYEQYF. CDR3 nucleotides: TGTGCCAGCAGTTCGACAGGGCTCTCCTACGAGCAGTACTTC.